This T cell receptor beta chain was captured in a study of identifying expanded T cells in peripheral blood. V gave up 3 bases and J gave up 10 bases; unmatched junction bases: 10. Germline V gives CDR1 SGHTA, CDR2 FQGNSA. The CDR3 is 15 amino acids. Profiled with immunoSEQ multiplex PCR; TCRdb holds only in-frame clones, not every one. The sample contains approximately 100,000 clones, 85% to 90% of which appear only once. This TCR derives from a person aged 18 to 70 in good health. The sample comprised blood. The V and J genes are TRBV7-2 and TRBJ2-1; 9 positions agree with TRBD2. The CDR3, as DNA: TGTGCCAGCAGCTTGAGGACTAGCGAGAGATGGGAGCAGTTCTTC. Translating it yields CASSLRTSERWEQFF.